This T cell receptor (beta chain) was sequenced in a study of blood T cell repertoires in COVID-19. The ends were cut back, 4 bases at V and 0 bases at J, with 7 bases in the middle. CDR3 length: 14 residues. Germline CDR1 and CDR2: SNHLY and FYNNEI. TCRdb keeps only in-frame clones here, not all; method: immunoSEQ multiplex PCR. In the table there are over 100,000 clones, around 89% of which are singletons. This chain joins TRBV2 and TRBJ1-3; the D is unclear. The source of this sequence is a man aged 60 to 69 with COVID-19, enrolled during active disease. The source material was peripheral blood. The CDR3: CASSGVSSGNTIYF. CDR3 DNA sequence: TGTGCCAGCAGTGGTGTGAGCTCTGGAAACACCATATATTTT. The variable domain in full, with the rest retrieved from reference TRBV2 and TRBJ1-3, is EPEVTQTPSHQVTQMGQEVILRCVPISNHLYFYWYRQILGQKVEFLVSFYNNEISEKSEIFDDQFSVERPDGSNFTLKIRSTKLEDSAMYFCASSGVSSGNTIYFGEGSWLTVV.